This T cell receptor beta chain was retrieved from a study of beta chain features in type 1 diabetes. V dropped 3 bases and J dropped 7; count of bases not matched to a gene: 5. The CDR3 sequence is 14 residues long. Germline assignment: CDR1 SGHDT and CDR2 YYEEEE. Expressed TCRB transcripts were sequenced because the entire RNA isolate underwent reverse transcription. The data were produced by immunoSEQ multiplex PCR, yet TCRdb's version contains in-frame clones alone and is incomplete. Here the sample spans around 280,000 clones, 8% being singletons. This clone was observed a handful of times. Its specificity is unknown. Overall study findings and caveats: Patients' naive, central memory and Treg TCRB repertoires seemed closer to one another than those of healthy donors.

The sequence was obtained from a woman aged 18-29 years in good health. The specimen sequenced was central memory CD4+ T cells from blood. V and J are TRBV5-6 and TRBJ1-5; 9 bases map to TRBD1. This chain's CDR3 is CASSWGQGEQPQHF. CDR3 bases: TGTGCCAGCAGCTGGGGACAGGGAGAGCAGCCCCAGCATTTT.